The clone carrying this TCR beta chain was counted between two and nine times. Its target is unknown. For repertoire sequencing, the TCR beta CDR3 regions were amplified from RNA transcripts. HTBI primers served in a first-round RT-PCR, which a second-round multiplex PCR followed. TCRdb re-called the multiplex PCR reads with MiXCR, one entry per CDR3 protein. Altogether about 160,000 distinct CDR3 sequences are present, over 35% being singletons, with the ten largest covering roughly 5.2%. This sample stems from a study of Graves' ophthalmopathy and Graves' hyperthyroidism. Study at large: No treatment had been given when peripheral blood was collected at initial diagnosis. The study's findings and limits: Clonotypes were expanded in thyroid at above 0.001 frequency, and most also appeared in blood.

Ophthalmopathy in the donors was of moderate-to-severe activity, with CAS ≥3, NOSPECS ≥4 and duration under 3 months. Orbital computed tomography, thyroid ultrasound, TRAb, serum thyroxine and clinical symptoms formed the basis of diagnosis. The CDR3 is made up of 14 amino acids. Germline CDR1 is MDHEN and CDR2 is SYDVKM. Trimming took off 3 bases at V and 8 bases at J, with 14 bases between the two ends. This chain joins TRBV28 and TRBJ1-5, with D possibly matching TRBD1 (6 bases). The receptor's source is a woman aged 40 to 50 with Graves' ophthalmopathy. The sample comprised peripheral blood. DNA for the CDR3: TGTGCCAGCAGTTTGGGTTGGGGGCTGAAGCCCCAGCATTTT. Translation gives CASSLGWGLKPQHF.